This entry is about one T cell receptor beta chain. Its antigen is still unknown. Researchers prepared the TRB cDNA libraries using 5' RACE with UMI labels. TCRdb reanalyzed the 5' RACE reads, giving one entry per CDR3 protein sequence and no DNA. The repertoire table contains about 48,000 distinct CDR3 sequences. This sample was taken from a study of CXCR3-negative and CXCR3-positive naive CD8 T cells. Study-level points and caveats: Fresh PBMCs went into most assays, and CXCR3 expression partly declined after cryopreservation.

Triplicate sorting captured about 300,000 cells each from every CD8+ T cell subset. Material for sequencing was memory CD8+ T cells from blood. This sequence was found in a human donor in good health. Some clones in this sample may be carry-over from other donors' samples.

The CDR3: CASSLTGGQETQYF. The rearrangement uses TRBV13 and TRBJ2-5; TCRdb designates TRBD1, a call that cannot be tested without DNA. CDR1 is PRHDT, CDR2 FYEKMQ, per germline (reference sequence). There are 14 residues in the CDR3.